This passage covers 5 T cell receptor beta chains from one sample sequenced in a study of CD8 T cells in Susac syndrome. Random hexamers were used to reverse transcribe an amount of about 0.45 to 1 ug RNA. Via MiXCR, TCRdb re-called the immunoSEQ multiplex PCR reads, giving one row per CDR3 protein. Of around 170,000 distinct CDR3 sequences listed, roughly 94% are singletons. The material sequenced was CD8+ T cells from PBMCs. Receptors were obtained from a human donor with Susac syndrome.

As concerns this clonotype: One end of the junction varies from germline; a read error may be responsible. This chain links TRBV7-8 with TRBJ2-1; tentative D call: TRBD2 (6 bases). Germline-derived CDR1 and CDR2 are SGHVS and FQNEAQ. This CDR3 is built from 16 residues. CDR3 in amino acids: CASSLETSHWGNQQFF. In DNA form, the CDR3 reads TGTGCCAGCAGCTTAGAGACTAGTCACTGGGGCAATCAGCAGTTCTTC. Using reference TRBV7-8 and TRBJ2-1 for the parts outside the CDR3, the full variable domain is GAGVSQSPRYKVAKRGQDVALRCDPISGHVSLFWYQQALGQGPEFLTYFQNEAQLDKSGLPSDRFFAERPEGSVSTLKIQRTQQEDSAVYLCASSLETSHWGNQQFFGPGTRLTVL.

V usage is TRBV13 and J usage is TRBJ2-1; D is tentatively TRBD1 or TRBD2 (5 bases each). The germline V gene encodes CDR1 PRHDT and CDR2 FYEKMQ (reference sequence). The CDR3 spans 15 residues. The ends were cut back, 0 bases at V and 6 bases at J, with 12 bases in the middle. The CDR3, as DNA: TGTGCCAGCAGCTTAGGAGTACAGAGGGGCAATGAGCAGTTCTTC. The encoded protein is CASSLGVQRGNEQFF.

V usage is TRBV20-1 and J usage is TRBJ1-5; maybe TRBD1 (5 bases). The CDR3 contains 14 residues. Per the germline V gene, CDR1 is DFQATT and CDR2 is SNEGSKA (reference sequence). CDR3 amino acids: CGGTLSLTHQPQHF. CDR3 DNA sequence: TGCGGGGGGACTCTGTCTCTTACCCATCAGCCCCAGCATTTT.

This clonotype was detected only once. This CDR3 reads CASSYQGDEQYF. CDR3 nucleotide sequence: TGTGCCAGCAGTTACCAGGGTGACGAGCAGTACTTC. The chain employs TRBV28 and TRBJ2-7, with D possibly TRBD1 on 5 matching bases. The length of the CDR3 is 12 residues. Germline loops: CDR1 MDHEN, CDR2 SYDVKM. V was shortened by 4 bases and J by 5 bases, with 9 bases between the two germline ends.

The V and J genes are TRBV20-1 and TRBJ1-4; 7 bases match TRBD1. There are 14 residues in the CDR3. V gave up 3 bases and J gave up 7 bases; unmatched junction bases: 8. Germline values: CDR1 DFQATT, CDR2 SNEGSKA (reference sequence). CDR3 sequence (DNA): TGCAGTGCTAGTCCGCGACAGGGACGTGAAAAACTGTTTTTT. Its translation: CSASPRQGREKLFF.